The 8 T cell receptor beta chains below were found in one sample sequenced in a study of T cell changes during pregnancy in multiple sclerosis. Some clones are missing from TCRdb's copy, which holds only in-frame ones; the method was immunoSEQ multiplex PCR. The data hold roughly 61,000 clones, with about 88% observed a single time. Source: peripheral blood, taken in the first trimester of pregnancy. The receptors were gathered from a female donor in good health, enrolled as a control in a pregnancy study.

The DNA of the CDR3 is TGTGCCAGCAGCAGGCCCAAAGGACAGAGGTACGAGCAGTACTTC. Translated, it gives CASSRPKGQRYEQYF. This chain uses TRBV21-1 with TRBJ2-7; TRBD1, the table's D call, lacks a check against the DNA. TRBV21-1 represents a pseudogene. The CDR3 contains 15 residues.

The chain joins TRBV11-2 to TRBJ2-3; the D gene is possibly TRBD2 (6 bases). The CDR3 is made up of 13 amino acids. Germline V CDR1 and CDR2: SGHAT, FQNNGV. The ends were cut back, 8 bases at V and 3 bases at J, with 12 bases in the middle. As DNA, the CDR3 is TGTGCCAGCCTACTGGGGGGTACAGATACGCAGTATTTT. It yields the protein CASLLGGTDTQYF.

The chain couples TRBV10-3 to TRBJ2-1; 14 bases agree with TRBD2. The CDR3 extends over 16 amino acids. V shed 6 bases, J shed 9 bases, and the junction held 10 bases outside the gene matches. The germline CDR1 and CDR2 sequences are ENHRY and SYGVKD. The DNA of the CDR3 is TGTGCCATCAGCCAGACTAGCGGGGGGGCGGTGGGTGAGCAGTTCTTC. Amino acid sequence: CAISQTSGGAVGEQFF.

This clone was seen a few times. V is TRBV7-2 and J is TRBJ2-1; D not resolved. V lost 4 bases and J lost 7, with 17 bases in between. The CDR3 covers 15 residues. Germline V gene sequence: CDR1 SGHTA, CDR2 FQGNSA. CDR3 in DNA: TGTGCCAGCAGCTGGTATAGTGGGCCGGAAAATGAGCAGTTCTTC. Translating gives CASSWYSGPENEQFF.

The chain employs TRBV19 and TRBJ1-1; possible D gene TRBD1, 6 bases. Trimming cost V 8 bases and J 5 bases, with 18 bases left between them. CDR3 length: 14 residues. CDR1 is LNHDA, CDR2 SQIVND, per germline (reference sequence). CDR3 in DNA: TGTGCCAGTCAGTGGGGCAGGGGTGGAACTGAAGCTTTCTTT. It specifies CASQWGRGGTEAFF.

This clone was seen more than once but under ten times. The rearrangement links TRBV4-1 to TRBJ1-1, with unresolved D. The CDR3 length is 12 residues. The germline V and J ends were trimmed by 7 bases and 1 base, with 7 bases remaining between them. Germline V gene sequence: CDR1 MGHRA, CDR2 YSYEKL. CDR3 sequence (DNA): TGCGCCAGCAAGAGAGGGAACACTGAAGCTTTCTTT. Translation gives CASKRGNTEAFF.

The CDR3 spells CASSETGQEWDTIYF. In nucleotides, the CDR3 is TGTGCCAGCTCAGAAACAGGACAAGAGTGGGACACCATATATTTT. This chain links TRBV18 with TRBJ1-3; a weak D match, TRBD1 (5 bases). The V end lost 5 bases, the J end lost 8 bases, and 19 bases lay between the germline ends. Germline CDR1 reads KGHSH; CDR2 reads LQKENI. This CDR3 spans 15 amino acids.

V usage is TRBV7-9 and J usage is TRBJ2-1; a weak D match, TRBD1 (5 bases). CDR1 SEHNR and CDR2 FQNEAQ come from the germline V gene (reference sequence). This CDR3 comprises 14 residues. Trimming removed 2 bases from V and 7 bases from J, with 12 bases in between. The CDR3 is CASSLSRGLNEQFF. Written as DNA, the CDR3 is TGTGCCAGCAGCTTAAGTAGGGGCCTGAATGAGCAGTTCTTC.